This T cell receptor beta chain is from a study of control samples from healthy donors and cancer patients (dated by TCRdb to about 2020). Trimming accounts for 6 bases at V and 2 bases at J, while the number of junction bases matched to no gene is 8. Looking up the germline V gene yields CDR1 ENHRY and CDR2 SYGVKD. The CDR3 numbers 15 residues from cysteine through phenylalanine. Here the CDR3 DNA is all that survives: 45 bases in frame from base 1. With respect to this clone: There is no known antigen for this receptor. The input lacks base qualities; no much larger clone sits a single base away.

Libraries were constructed by the immunoSEQ multiplex PCR assay. Here the immuneACCESS table is served through TCRdb, limited to in-frame sequences with V and J called. Missing clones are a known gap in these copies; in checked studies unresolved V genes cover under half, and the rest lacks a known reason. For this sample there are 390,000 or so clones; 80% to 95% appear just once. Of the sample, roughly 6.4% is held by the ten largest clones. The origin of this receptor is a man aged 35 to 55 with head and neck cancer. The sequenced material came from PBMCs. The sequence is built from TRBV10-3 and TRBJ2-3, and 7 bases in between align with TRBD1. The CDR3 protein: CAISPGTDHTDTQYF. The DNA is as follows: TGTGCCATCAGCCCAGGGACAGACCACACAGATACGCAGTATTTT.